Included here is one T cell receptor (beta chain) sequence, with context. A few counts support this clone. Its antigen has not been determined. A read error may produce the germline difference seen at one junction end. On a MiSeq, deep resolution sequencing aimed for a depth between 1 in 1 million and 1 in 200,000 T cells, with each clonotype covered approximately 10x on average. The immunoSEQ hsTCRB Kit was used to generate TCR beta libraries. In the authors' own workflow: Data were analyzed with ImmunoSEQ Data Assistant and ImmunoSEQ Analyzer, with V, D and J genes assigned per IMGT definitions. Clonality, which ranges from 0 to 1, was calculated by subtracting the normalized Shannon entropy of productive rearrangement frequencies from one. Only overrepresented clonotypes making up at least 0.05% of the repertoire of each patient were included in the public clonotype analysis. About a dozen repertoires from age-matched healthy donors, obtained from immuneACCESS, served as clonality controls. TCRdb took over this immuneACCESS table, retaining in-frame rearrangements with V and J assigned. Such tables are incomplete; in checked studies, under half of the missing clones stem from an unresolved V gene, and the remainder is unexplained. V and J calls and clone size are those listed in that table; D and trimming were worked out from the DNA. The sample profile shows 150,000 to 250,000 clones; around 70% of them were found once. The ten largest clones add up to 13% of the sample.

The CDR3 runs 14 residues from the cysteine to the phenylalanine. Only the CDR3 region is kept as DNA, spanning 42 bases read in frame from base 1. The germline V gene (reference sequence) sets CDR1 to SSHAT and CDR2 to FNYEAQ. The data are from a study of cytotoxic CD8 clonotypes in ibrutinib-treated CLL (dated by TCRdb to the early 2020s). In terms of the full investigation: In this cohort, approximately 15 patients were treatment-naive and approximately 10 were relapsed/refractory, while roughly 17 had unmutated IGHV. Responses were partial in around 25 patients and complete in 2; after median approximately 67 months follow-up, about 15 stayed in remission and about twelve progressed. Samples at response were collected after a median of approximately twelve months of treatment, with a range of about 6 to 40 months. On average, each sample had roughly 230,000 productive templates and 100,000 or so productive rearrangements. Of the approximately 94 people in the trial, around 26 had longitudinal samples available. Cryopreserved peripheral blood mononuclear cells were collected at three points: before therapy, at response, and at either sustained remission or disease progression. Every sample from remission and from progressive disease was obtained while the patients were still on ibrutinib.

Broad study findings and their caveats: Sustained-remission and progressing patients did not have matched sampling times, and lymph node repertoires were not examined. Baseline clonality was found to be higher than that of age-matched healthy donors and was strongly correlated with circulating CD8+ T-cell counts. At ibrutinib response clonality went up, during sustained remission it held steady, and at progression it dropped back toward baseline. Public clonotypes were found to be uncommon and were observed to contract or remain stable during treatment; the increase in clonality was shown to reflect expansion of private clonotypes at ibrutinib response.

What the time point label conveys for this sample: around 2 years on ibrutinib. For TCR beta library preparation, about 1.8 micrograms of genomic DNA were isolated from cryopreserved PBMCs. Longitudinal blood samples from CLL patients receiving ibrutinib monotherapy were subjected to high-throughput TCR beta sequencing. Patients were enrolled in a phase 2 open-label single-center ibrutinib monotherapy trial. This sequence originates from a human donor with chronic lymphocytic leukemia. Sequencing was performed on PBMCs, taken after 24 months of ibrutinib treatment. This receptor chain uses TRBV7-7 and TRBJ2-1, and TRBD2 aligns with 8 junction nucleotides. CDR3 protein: CASSSGLASNEQFF. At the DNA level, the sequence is TGTGCTAGCAGCTCCGGACTAGCTAGCAATGAGCAGTTCTTC.